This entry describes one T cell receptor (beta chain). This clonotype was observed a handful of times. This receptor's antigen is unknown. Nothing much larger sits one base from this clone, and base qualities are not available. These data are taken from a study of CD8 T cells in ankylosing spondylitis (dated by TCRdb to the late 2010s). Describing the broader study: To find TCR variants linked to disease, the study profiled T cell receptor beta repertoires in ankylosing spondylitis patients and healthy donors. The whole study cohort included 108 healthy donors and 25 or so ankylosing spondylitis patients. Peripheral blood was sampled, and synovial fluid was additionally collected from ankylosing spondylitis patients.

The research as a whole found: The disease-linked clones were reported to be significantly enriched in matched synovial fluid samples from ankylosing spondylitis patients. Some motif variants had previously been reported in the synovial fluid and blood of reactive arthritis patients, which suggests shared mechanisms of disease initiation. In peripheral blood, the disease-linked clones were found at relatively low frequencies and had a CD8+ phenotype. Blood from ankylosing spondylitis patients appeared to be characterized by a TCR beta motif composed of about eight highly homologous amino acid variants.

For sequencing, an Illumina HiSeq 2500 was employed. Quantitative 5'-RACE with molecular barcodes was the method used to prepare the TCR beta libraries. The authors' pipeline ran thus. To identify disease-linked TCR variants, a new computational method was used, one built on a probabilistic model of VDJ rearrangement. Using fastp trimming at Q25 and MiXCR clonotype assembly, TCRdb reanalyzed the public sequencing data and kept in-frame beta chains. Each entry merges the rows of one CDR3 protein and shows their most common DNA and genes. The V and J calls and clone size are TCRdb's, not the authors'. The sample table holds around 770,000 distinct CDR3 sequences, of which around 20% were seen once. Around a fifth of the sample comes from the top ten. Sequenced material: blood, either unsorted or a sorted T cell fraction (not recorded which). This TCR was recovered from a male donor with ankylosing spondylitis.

The bases are TGTGCCAGCAGCTTACAAACTAGCGGGAGATTCAATGAGCAGTTCTTC. It codes for CASSLQTSGRFNEQFF. The chain joins TRBV7-3 to TRBJ2-1, with 11 central nucleotides matching TRBD2. The germline V gene yields SGHTA for CDR1 and FQGTGA for CDR2. V has 2 bases trimmed and J has 6 bases trimmed; junction bases matching no gene number 6. The CDR3 covers 16 residues, taking in both the cysteine and the phenylalanine. Just CDR3 DNA is preserved here, 48 bases in frame from base 1. Beyond the CDR3, the reference TRBV7-3 and TRBJ2-1 genes provide the residues; the full variable domain reads: GAGVSQTPSNKVTEKGKYVELRCDPISGHTALYWYRQSLGQGPEFLIYFQGTGAADDSGLPNDRFFAVRPEGSVSTLKIQRTERGDSAVYLCASSLQTSGRFNEQFFGPGTRLTVL.